The present T cell receptor beta chain was sequenced within a study of cytomegalovirus exposure and HLA in healthy donors. Study-level results: The study flagged some 170 TCR beta chains as cytomegalovirus-associated. According to a subsequent analysis, TCR clusters identified in the first cohort showed a tendency to co-occur across the roughly 130 validation repertoires.

Using immunoSEQ multiplex PCR, the repertoire was profiled, and TCRdb retains in-frame clones only, with some absent. Of around 190,000 clones in the sample, about 82% were seen once. CDR1 and CDR2 (germline): SGHVS, FNYEAQ. The CDR3 covers 16 residues. The V and J ends lost 4 bases and 0 bases respectively, with 14 bases between them. On this clone: The target antigen is unknown.

Material for sequencing was PBMCs. The genes are TRBV7-6 and TRBJ2-3, with D maybe TRBD1 (5 bases). This receptor was taken from a woman aged 18-29 years in good health and CMV-seronegative. The DNA of the CDR3 is TGTGCCAGCAGCTCTTCCGGACACCCTAGCACAGATACGCAGTATTTT. It codes for CASSSSGHPSTDTQYF.